This T cell receptor (beta chain) was documented in a study of cytomegalovirus exposure and HLA in healthy donors. The CDR3 covers 18 residues. V lost 5 bases to trimming and J lost 2 bases; unmatched junction nucleotides: 15. Looked up from germline, CDR1 is SGHAT and CDR2 is FQNNGV. With 60 Vbeta and 13 Jbeta primers, the PCR was carried out. Data came from immunoSEQ multiplex PCR; TCRdb stores just in-frame clones and leaves some out. The table shows about 190,000 clones, with about four fifths occurring only once. The chain links TRBV11-2 to TRBJ2-7; 10 bases align to TRBD2. The TCR comes from a man aged 40-49 years in good health and CMV-seropositive. The specimen sequenced was PBMCs. In nucleotides, the CDR3 is TGTGCCAGCAGCCGAGGGGGCGCACTAGCGGGGTCACCCTACGAGCAGTACTTC. Its translation: CASSRGGALAGSPYEQYF.